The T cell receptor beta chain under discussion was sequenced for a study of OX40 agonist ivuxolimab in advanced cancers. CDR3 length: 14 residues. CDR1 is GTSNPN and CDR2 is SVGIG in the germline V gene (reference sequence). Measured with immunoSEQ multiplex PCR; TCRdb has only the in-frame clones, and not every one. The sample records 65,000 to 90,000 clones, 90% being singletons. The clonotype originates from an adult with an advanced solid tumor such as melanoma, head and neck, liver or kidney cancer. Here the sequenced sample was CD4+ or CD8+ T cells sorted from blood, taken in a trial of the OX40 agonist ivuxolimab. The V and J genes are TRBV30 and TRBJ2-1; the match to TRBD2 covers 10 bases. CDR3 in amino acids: CAWGAGGRLSEQFF. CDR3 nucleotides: TGTGCTTGGGGAGCGGGAGGGCGCTTAAGTGAGCAGTTCTTC.